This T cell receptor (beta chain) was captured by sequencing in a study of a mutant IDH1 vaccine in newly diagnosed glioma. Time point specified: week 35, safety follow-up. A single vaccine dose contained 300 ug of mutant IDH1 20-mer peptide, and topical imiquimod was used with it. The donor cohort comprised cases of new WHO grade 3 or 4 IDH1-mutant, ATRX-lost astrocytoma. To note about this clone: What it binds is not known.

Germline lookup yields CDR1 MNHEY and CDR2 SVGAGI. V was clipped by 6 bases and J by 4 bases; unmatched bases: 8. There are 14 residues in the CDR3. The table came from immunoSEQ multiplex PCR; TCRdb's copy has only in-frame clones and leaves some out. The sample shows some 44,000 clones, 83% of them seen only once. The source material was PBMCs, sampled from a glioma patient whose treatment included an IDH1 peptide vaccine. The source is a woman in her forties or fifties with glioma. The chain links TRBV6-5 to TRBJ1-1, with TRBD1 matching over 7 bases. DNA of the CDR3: TGTGCCAGCAGCTCAGGGGGAGGGAGCACTGAAGCTTTCTTT. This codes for CASSSGGGSTEAFF.